These T cell receptor beta chains were read from a single sample in a study of cytomegalovirus exposure and HLA in healthy donors. Produced via immunoSEQ multiplex PCR; TCRdb's table is partial and in-frame only. This sample has about 200,000 clones, with approximately 86% found just once. Sequencing input: PBMCs. These receptors all stem from a woman between 18 and 30 years old in good health and CMV-seronegative. CDR3s include the opening cysteine and the closing phenylalanine or tryptophan. The order of the fields is D gene, J gene, V gene, clone size, CDR3 protein, CDR3 DNA. D genes are given only for firm matches. Clone size is stated in some rows and not others, as once, few, many or a class when expanded.

NA,TRBJ2-3,TRBV5-8,NA,CASSLFVLQGTDTQYF,TGTGCCAGCAGCTTGTTCGTTCTCCAGGGCACAGATACGCAGTATTTT
NA,TRBJ2-3,TRBV18,NA,CASSPPVILSTDTQYF,TGTGCCAGCTCACCTCCGGTGATCCTTAGCACAGATACGCAGTATTTT
NA,TRBJ2-7,TRBV28,NA,CASSPGYEQYF,TGTGCCAGCAGTCCGGGCTACGAGCAGTACTTC
TRBD1,TRBJ2-7,TRBV11-1,NA,CASSLGRGLSYEQYF,TGTGCCAGCAGCTTAGGTAGGGGGCTCTCCTACGAGCAGTACTTC
NA,TRBJ1-2,TRBV5-6,NA,CASSSGHAYGYTF,TGTGCCAGCAGCTCGGGACATGCCTATGGCTACACCTTC
NA,TRBJ1-2,TRBV5-1,NA,CASSLVQAHGYTF,TGCGCCAGCAGCTTGGTACAGGCCCATGGCTACACCTTC
NA,TRBJ2-5,TRBV6-1,NA,CASSEAAQTQYF,TGTGCCAGCAGTGAAGCGGCCCAGACCCAGTACTTC
TRBD1,TRBJ1-3,TRBV18,NA,CASSPGQSSGNTIYF,TGTGCCAGCTCCCCGGGACAGTCCTCTGGAAACACCATATATTTT
TRBD1,TRBJ1-4,TRBV5-4,NA,CASSPGQGSANEKLFF,TGTGCCAGCAGCCCGGGACAGGGGTCGGCTAATGAAAAACTGTTTTTT
NA,TRBJ1-1,TRBV19,NA,CASSLSQGGYTEAFF,TGTGCCAGTAGTCTATCCCAGGGAGGATACACTGAAGCTTTCTTT
NA,TRBJ1-5,TRBV7-6,NA,CASSLFPDSESNQPQHF,TGTGCCAGCAGCTTATTCCCGGACAGCGAGAGCAATCAGCCCCAGCATTTT
NA,TRBJ2-7,TRBV11-3,NA,CASSSTGSYEQYF,TGTGCCAGCAGCTCGACAGGTTCCTACGAGCAGTACTTC
TRBD2,TRBJ2-1,TRBV5-1,NA,CASSLQRGGYNEQFF,TGCGCCAGCAGCCTTCAGCGGGGGGGCTACAATGAGCAGTTCTTC
TRBD1,TRBJ1-4,TRBV18,NA,CASSLFDPGQGAEKLFF,TGTGCCAGCTCACTATTTGATCCGGGACAGGGGGCAGAAAAACTGTTTTTT
NA,TRBJ1-5,TRBV7-2,NA,CASSPGTRGQPQHF,TGTGCCAGCAGCCCGGGGACAAGGGGTCAGCCCCAGCATTTT
TRBD2,TRBJ2-1,TRBV11-2,NA,CASSLIAGNKGEQFF,TGTGCCAGCAGCTTGATAGCGGGAAATAAGGGTGAGCAGTTCTTC
NA,TRBJ2-4,TRBV18,NA,CASSPRKTGMAKNIQYF,TGTGCCAGCTCACCACGAAAGACAGGAATGGCCAAAAACATTCAGTACTTC
TRBD2,TRBJ2-1,TRBV18,NA,CASSPPGTSGTDEQFF,TGTGCCAGCTCACCTCCCGGGACTAGCGGGACCGATGAGCAGTTCTTC
NA,TRBJ2-3,TRBV9,NA,CASSVLQGGAVDTQYF,TGTGCCAGCAGCGTCCTACAGGGTGGGGCAGTAGATACGCAGTATTTT
TRBD1,TRBJ1-2,TRBV29-1,NA,CSVAGTANYGYTF,TGCAGCGTAGCCGGGACAGCAAACTATGGCTACACCTTC
NA,TRBJ2-3,TRBV19,NA,CASSRAGPTDTQYF,TGTGCCAGTAGCCGTGCGGGACCCACAGATACGCAGTATTTT
NA,TRBJ2-3,TRBV7-2,NA,CASSLGGIRTDTQYF,TGTGCCAGCAGCTTAGGCGGGATAAGGACAGATACGCAGTATTTT
NA,TRBJ2-5,TRBV18,NA,CASSTDQETQYF,TGTGCCAGCTCTACAGATCAAGAGACCCAGTACTTC
NA,TRBJ1-2,TRBV2,NA,CASSGQEGVYGYTF,TGTGCCAGCAGTGGGCAGGAAGGGGTCTATGGCTACACCTTC
NA,TRBJ1-5,TRBV6-1,NA,CASSEGGGAILPQHF,TGTGCCAGCAGTGAAGGGGGGGGAGCGATCTTGCCCCAGCATTTT
TRBD1,TRBJ1-2,TRBV19,NA,CASSTDRGITTLYGYTF,TGTGCCAGTAGTACGGACAGGGGGATTACCACTCTCTATGGCTACACCTTC
TRBD1,TRBJ2-1,TRBV27,NA,CASSGTGTSYNEQFF,TGTGCCAGCAGTGGGACAGGGACATCCTACAATGAGCAGTTCTTC
TRBD1,TRBJ1-5,TRBV19,NA,CASSISGTGYNQPQHF,TGTGCCAGTAGTATATCCGGGACAGGCTACAATCAGCCCCAGCATTTT
NA,TRBJ2-2,TRBV21-1,once,CASSARQGIKTGELFF,TGTGCCAGCAGCGCCCGACAGGGAATTAAGACCGGGGAGCTGTTTTTT
NA,TRBJ1-4,TRBV7-2,NA,CASSLGSWQRYEKLFF,TGTGCCAGCAGCTTAGGTTCGTGGCAGCGGTATGAAAAACTGTTTTTT
NA,TRBJ1-1,TRBV4-2,NA,CASSQEQGSGTEAFF,TGTGCCAGCAGCCAAGAGCAGGGGTCAGGTACTGAAGCTTTCTTT
NA,TRBJ2-3,TRBV6-5,NA,CASSYVAGGTDTQYF,TGTGCCAGCAGTTACGTGGCAGGGGGCACAGATACGCAGTATTTT
NA,TRBJ2-5,TRBV6-6,NA,CASMRLLQETQYF,TGTGCCAGCATGAGACTTTTACAAGAGACCCAGTACTTC
TRBD2,TRBJ2-1,TRBV11-2,NA,CASSLGLADNEQFF,TGTGCCAGCAGCTTAGGACTAGCGGACAATGAGCAGTTCTTC
NA,TRBJ1-4,TRBV5-1,NA,CASSSVGATNEKLFF,TGCGCCAGCAGTTCAGTGGGAGCAACTAATGAAAAACTGTTTTTT